This section outlines one T cell receptor beta chain sequence together with its context. Corrective surgery for congenital heart defects was being performed on the healthy Finnish infants who served as donors. No fixed cell number was used; all available blood leukocytes supplied DNA. The data are from a study of human thymus T cells. The data were produced by immunoSEQ multiplex PCR, yet TCRdb's version contains in-frame clones alone and is incomplete. The table has fewer than 55,000 clones, 90% to 95% seen once; the top ten hold more than 0.1%. Input material: blood. The sequence derives from a boy in the first two years of life with a congenital heart defect but otherwise immunologically healthy.

CDR3 in DNA: TGTGCCAGCAGTGAAAGGGTTTATCAGCCCCAGCATTTT. Its protein is CASSERVYQPQHF. This chain joins TRBV6-1 and TRBJ1-5; no firm D call. This CDR3 is built from 13 residues. V dropped 2 bases and J dropped 5 bases, with 7 bases sitting between them. Per the germline V gene, CDR1 is MNHNS and CDR2 is SASEGT.